The 12 T cell receptor beta chains below were found in one sample sequenced in a study of T-cell reconstitution after alpha-beta-depleted transplantation in children. Molecular barcoding with unique molecular identifiers was used for the TCRbeta library. One entry per CDR3 protein results from TCRdb running MiXCR on the PCR reads. This table holds 640,000 or so distinct CDR3 sequences, around a sixth found once. The sample in question was PBMCs from the stem cell graft donor, obtained from the stem cell graft. All receptors come from a human donor who donated a stem cell graft to a child with acute myeloid leukemia.

This clonotype is a singleton in its sample. The rearrangement uses TRBV13 and TRBJ1-3, with 11 bases identical to TRBD1. CDR3 size: 15 residues. Germline trimming cut 5 bases from V and 3 bases from J; bases unmatched to any gene: 3. Germline CDR1 is PRHDT and CDR2 is FYEKMQ (reference sequence). CDR3 nucleotide sequence: TGTGCCAGCAGCCCCGGGACAGGGGGTGGAAACACCATATATTTT. Amino acid sequence: CASSPGTGGGNTIYF. Using reference TRBV13 and TRBJ1-3 for the parts outside the CDR3, the full variable domain is AAGVIQSPRHLIKEKRETATLKCYPIPRHDTVYWYQQGPGQDPQFLISFYEKMQSDKGSIPDRFSAQQFSDYHSELNMSSLELGDSALYFCASSPGTGGGNTIYFGEGSWLTVV.

This clonotype occurred a few times. The chain recombines TRBV7-9 with TRBJ1-3; D gene ambiguous. Looked up from germline, CDR1 is SEHNR and CDR2 is FQNEAQ (reference sequence). The CDR3 loop spans 15 amino acids. V was trimmed by 3 bases and J by 3 bases, leaving 12 bases between them. The chain's CDR3 is CASSLSGEFGNTIYF. The CDR3 coding sequence is TGTGCCAGCAGCTTGAGCGGGGAGTTTGGAAACACCATATATTTT.

The rearrangement uses TRBV29-1 and TRBJ2-5, with D possibly TRBD1 on 6 matching bases. Germline CDR1 is SQVTM and CDR2 is ANQGSEA. Trimming pared 8 bases from V and 1 base from J, leaving 14 bases between. The CDR3 runs 13 residues. The CDR3 here is CSTQTGSQETQYF. The DNA of the CDR3 is TGCAGCACCCAGACAGGCAGCCAAGAGACCCAGTACTTC.

This clonotype was seen repeatedly, ten times or more. The chain has TRBV6-5 and TRBJ1-3; D perhaps matches TRBD1 (6 bases). Germline values: CDR1 MNHEY, CDR2 SVGAGI. The CDR3 runs to 12 residues. The V and J ends lost 9 bases and 8 bases respectively, with 14 bases between them. CDR3 region: CARPGGAHTIYF. The CDR3 DNA reads as TGTGCCAGGCCGGGGGGCGCGCACACCATATATTTT.

This clonotype was seen many times. V gene TRBV15 combines with J gene TRBJ2-1, with unresolved D. Trimming stripped 3 bases from V and 2 bases from J, with 11 bases between. This CDR3 contains 15 residues. CDR1 and CDR2 (germline): LNHNV, YYDKDF (reference sequence). CDR3 nucleotide sequence: TGTGCCACCAGCAGGGGAAATGGCCCCTACAATGAGCAGTTCTTC. Its translation is CATSRGNGPYNEQFF.

In its sample, this clonotype was seen many times. This chain joins TRBV6-2 or TRBV6-3 and TRBJ1-2; perhaps TRBD1 as D (5 bases). This CDR3 is built from 14 residues. The germline gives CDR1 MNHEY, CDR2 SVGEGT. Trimming pared 5 bases from V and 1 base from J, leaving 11 bases between. CDR3 residues: CASSTQDSNYGYTF. The CDR3 bases are TGTGCCAGCAGTACCCAAGACAGTAACTATGGCTACACCTTC.

The V gene is TRBV6-1, the J gene TRBJ1-4; D unresolved. Germline loops: CDR1 MNHNS, CDR2 SASEGT. There are 16 residues in the CDR3. Trimming cost V 6 bases and J 0 bases, with 14 bases left between them. CDR3 in DNA: TGTGCCAGCAGAAGCAACCCGGGAGCAACTAATGAAAAACTGTTTTTT. Protein: CASRSNPGATNEKLFF.

This clonotype was detected ten times or more. The gene calls are TRBV20-1 and TRBJ2-1, with 9 bases aligning to TRBD2. J gave up 9 bases and V 3 bases, and 3 bases lay outside the gene matches. Germline CDR1 DFQATT, CDR2 SNEGSKA (reference sequence). The CDR3 covers 12 residues. The CDR3 coding sequence is TGCAGTGCTAGTCTAGCGGGGCCTGAGCAGTTCTTC. Translated: CSASLAGPEQFF.

Only a few counts were recorded for this clonotype. The chain has TRBV7-9 and TRBJ1-1; D not resolved. The CDR3 has 14 residues. CDR1 and CDR2 (germline): SEHNR, FQNEAQ (reference sequence). V shed 2 bases and J shed 8 bases, with 15 bases lying between them. CDR3 loop: CASSLSGGLPEAFF. CDR3 in DNA: TGTGCCAGCAGCTTAAGCGGAGGGCTTCCCGAAGCTTTCTTT.

Details on this clonotype: One base away lies a much larger clone, so this may be a sequencing read error. The chain links TRBV12-3 or TRBV12-4 to TRBJ1-2, with D tentatively TRBD1 (5 bases). Deletions cut 7 bases from V and 6 bases from J, with 12 bases between. The CDR3 has 12 amino acids. The CDR3 region is CASMIRGDGYTF. The CDR3 nucleotides read TGTGCCAGCATGATTAGAGGGGATGGCTACACCTTC.

This clonotype was counted between two and nine times. This chain uses TRBV7-9 with TRBJ2-7; no clear D gene. Trimming pared 5 bases from V and 2 bases from J, leaving 7 bases between. Germline CDR1 reads SEHNR; CDR2 reads FQNEAQ (reference sequence). The CDR3 has 12 residues. DNA of the CDR3: TGTGCCAGCAGCGGACCCACCTACGAGCAGTACGTC. Its protein is CASSGPTYEQYV.

This clonotype was found many times. The chain employs TRBV20-1 and TRBJ2-7, with TRBD1 as a possible D gene (5 bases). This CDR3 has 13 amino acids. Trimming removed 3 bases from V and 6 bases from J, with 15 bases in between. Germline CDR1 is DFQATT and CDR2 is SNEGSKA (reference sequence). CDR3: CSASREIRGEQYF. The CDR3 DNA reads TGCAGTGCTAGCAGGGAAATAAGGGGCGAGCAGTACTTC.